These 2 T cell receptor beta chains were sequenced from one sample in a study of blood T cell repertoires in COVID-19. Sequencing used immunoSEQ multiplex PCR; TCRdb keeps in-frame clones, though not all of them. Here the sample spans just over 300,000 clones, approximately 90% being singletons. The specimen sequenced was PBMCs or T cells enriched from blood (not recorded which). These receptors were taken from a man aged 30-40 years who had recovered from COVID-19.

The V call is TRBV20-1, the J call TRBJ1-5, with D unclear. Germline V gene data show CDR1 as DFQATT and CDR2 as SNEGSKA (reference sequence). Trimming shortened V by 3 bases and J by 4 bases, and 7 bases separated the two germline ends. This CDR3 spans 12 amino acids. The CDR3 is CSASEQNQPQHF. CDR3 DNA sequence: TGCAGTGCTAGTGAGCAGAATCAGCCCCAGCATTTT.

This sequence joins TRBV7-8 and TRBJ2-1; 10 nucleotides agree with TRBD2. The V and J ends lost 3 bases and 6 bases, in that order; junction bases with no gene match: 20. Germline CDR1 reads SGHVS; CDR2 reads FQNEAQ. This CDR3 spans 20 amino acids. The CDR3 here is CASSFRRRTSGRAAGNEQFF. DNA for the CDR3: TGTGCCAGCAGCTTCCGGCGACGAACCAGCGGGAGGGCCGCAGGCAATGAGCAGTTCTTC. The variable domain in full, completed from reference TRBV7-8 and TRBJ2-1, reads GAGVSQSPRYKVAKRGQDVALRCDPISGHVSLFWYQQALGQGPEFLTYFQNEAQLDKSGLPSDRFFAERPEGSVSTLKIQRTQQEDSAVYLCASSFRRRTSGRAAGNEQFFGPGTRLTVL.